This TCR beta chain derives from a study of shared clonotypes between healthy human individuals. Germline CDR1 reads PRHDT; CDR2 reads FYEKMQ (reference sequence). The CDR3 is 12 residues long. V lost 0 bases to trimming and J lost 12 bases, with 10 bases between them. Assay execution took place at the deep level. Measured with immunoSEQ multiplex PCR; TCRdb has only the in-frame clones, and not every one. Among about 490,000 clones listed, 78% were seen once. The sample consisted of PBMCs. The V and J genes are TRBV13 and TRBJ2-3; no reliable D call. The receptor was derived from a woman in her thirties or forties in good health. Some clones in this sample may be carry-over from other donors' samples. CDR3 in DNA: TGTGCCAGCAGCTTAGGCCTACTTGCACAGTATTTT. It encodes CASSLGLLAQYF.